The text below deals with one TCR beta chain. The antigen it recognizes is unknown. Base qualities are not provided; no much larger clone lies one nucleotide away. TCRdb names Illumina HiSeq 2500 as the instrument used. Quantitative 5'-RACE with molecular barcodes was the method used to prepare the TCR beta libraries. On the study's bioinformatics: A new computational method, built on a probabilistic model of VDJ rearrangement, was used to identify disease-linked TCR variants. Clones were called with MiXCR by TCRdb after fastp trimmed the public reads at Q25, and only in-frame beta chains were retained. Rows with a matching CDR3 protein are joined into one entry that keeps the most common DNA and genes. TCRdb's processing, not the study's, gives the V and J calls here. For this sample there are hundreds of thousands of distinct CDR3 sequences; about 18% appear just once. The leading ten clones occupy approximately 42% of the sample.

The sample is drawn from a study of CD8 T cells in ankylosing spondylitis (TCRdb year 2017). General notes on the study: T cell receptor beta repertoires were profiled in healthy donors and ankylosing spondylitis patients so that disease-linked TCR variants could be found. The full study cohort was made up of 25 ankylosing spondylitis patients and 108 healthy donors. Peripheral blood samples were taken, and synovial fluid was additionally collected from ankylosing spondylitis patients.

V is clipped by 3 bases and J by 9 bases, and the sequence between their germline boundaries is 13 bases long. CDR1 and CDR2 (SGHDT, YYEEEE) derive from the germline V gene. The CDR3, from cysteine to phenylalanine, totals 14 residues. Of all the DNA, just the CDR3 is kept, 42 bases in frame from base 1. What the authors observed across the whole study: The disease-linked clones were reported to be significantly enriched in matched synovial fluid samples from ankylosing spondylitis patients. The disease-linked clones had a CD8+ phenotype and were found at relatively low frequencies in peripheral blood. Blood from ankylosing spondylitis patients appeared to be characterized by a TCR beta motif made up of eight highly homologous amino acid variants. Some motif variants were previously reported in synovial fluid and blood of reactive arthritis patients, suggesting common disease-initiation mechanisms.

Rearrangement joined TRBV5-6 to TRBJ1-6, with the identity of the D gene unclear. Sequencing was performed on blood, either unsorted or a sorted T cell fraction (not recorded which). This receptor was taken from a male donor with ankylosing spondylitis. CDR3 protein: CASSSVFGGSPLHF. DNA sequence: TGTGCCAGCAGCTCCGTTTTTGGTGGTTCACCCCTCCACTTT. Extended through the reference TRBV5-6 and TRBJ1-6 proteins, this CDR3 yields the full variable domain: DAGVTQSPTHLIKTRGQQVTLRCSPKSGHDTVSWYQQALGQGPQFIFQYYEEEERQRGNFPDRFSGHQFPNYSSELNVNALLLGDSALYLCASSSVFGGSPLHFGNGTRLTVT.